A single sample is the source of the 8 T cell receptor beta chains below, sequenced in a study of tissue T cells after allogeneic stem cell transplantation (dated by TCRdb to 2021 to 2024). Library preparation was by the immunoSEQ multiplex PCR assay. Held by TCRdb, this immuneACCESS table contains in-frame sequences only and omits some clones. Under half of the omission traces to an unresolved V gene where checked; the cause of the rest is unknown. For this sample the table gives more than 45,000 clones, of which approximately 70% were detected only once. Around 0.5% of the sample goes to the ten largest clones. Sequences were obtained from sorted cells pooled from one or two spleens. The receptors shown here come from a pool of C57BL/6 mice in good health.

To note about this clone: All gene names here are mouse names. The sequenced fragment ends 1 residue before the CDR3 boundary, so the rest is inferred from the germline J gene. The chain links TRBV13-1 to TRBJ2-2, with D perhaps given as TRBD1 or TRBD2 (5 bases each). Germline V CDR1 and CDR2: NSHNY, SYGAGN. V lost 3 bases and J 0 bases, leaving 9 bases between the germline ends. The CDR3 consists of 15 residues. CDR3 DNA (partial): TGTGCCAGCAGTGGGGGACGGTCAAACACCGGGCAGCTCTAC. It codes for CASSGGRSNTGQLY. The full CDR3 sequence reads CASSGGRSNTGQLYF.

Concerning this clone: All gene names here are mouse names. The CDR3 end falls 1 residue outside the read, so it is completed with the germline J gene. This sequence joins TRBV13-1 and TRBJ2-1; 8 nucleotides align to TRBD1. The CDR3 spans 14 residues. Germline lookup yields CDR1 NSHNY and CDR2 SYGAGN. The V segment lost 4 bases and the J segment 7 bases; nucleotides outside the gene matches: 7. The CDR3 region is CASSPQGAGAEQFF. CDR3 DNA, as far as it was read: TGTGCCAGCAGTCCTCAGGGGGCGGGGGCTGAGCAGTTC.

As to this clone: Gene names follow the mouse nomenclature. The read comes to an end 1 residue before the CDR3 does, leaving the germline J gene to fill in the end. The rearrangement joins TRBV29 to TRBJ1-1; possibly TRBD1 for D (5 bases). CDR1 and CDR2 from the germline V gene are MSHET and SYDVDS. The CDR3 sequence is 15 residues long. V was shortened by 4 bases and J by 0 bases, with 12 bases between the two germline ends. CDR3 bases read: TGTGCTAGCAGTTCTCCGGGACGAACAAACACAGAAGTCTTC. This encodes CASSSPGRTNTEVF. From start to end, the CDR3 is CASSSPGRTNTEVFF.

This clone occurred a few times. Germline and genes: mouse. The read is 1 residue too short to cover the CDR3 end, so that end is filled in from the germline J gene. This chain uses TRBV13-2 with TRBJ2-7; 7 positions agree with TRBD1. This CDR3 is 16 amino acids long. The ends lost 2 bases at V and 0 bases at J; junction bases unmatched: 8. Germline CDR1 and CDR2: NNHNN and SYGAGS (reference sequence). The CDR3 DNA, read in part, is TGTGCCAGCGGTGAGCCTCCCGACAGGGACTCCTATGAACAGTAC. As protein: CASGEPPDRDSYEQY. Given in full, the CDR3 is CASGEPPDRDSYEQYF.

As regards this clone: The gene names here belong to mouse. The missing CDR3 end, 1 residue past where the read stops, is filled in from the germline J gene. The chain combines TRBV3 with TRBJ1-2, with D unclear. CDR1 is SNHLY, CDR2 FYNGKV, per germline (reference sequence). Trimming took off 2 bases at V and 1 base at J, with 5 bases between the two ends. The CDR3 contains 13 residues. Incomplete CDR3 DNA: TGTGCCAGCAGCTTAAACAAAAACTCCGACTACACC. Translating gives CASSLNKNSDYT. From start to end, the CDR3 is CASSLNKNSDYTF.

In regard to this clone: The gene names given are mouse names. The read ends 1 residue shy of where the CDR3 ends; the end is completed using the germline J gene. The chain couples TRBV31 to TRBJ1-1, with 7 nucleotides matching TRBD1. Germline V gives CDR1 GKSSPN, CDR2 SITVG. J gave up 0 bases and V 5 bases, and 6 bases lay outside the gene matches. The CDR3 has 14 amino acids. The part of the CDR3 DNA that was read is TGTGCCTGGGGCATCAGGGGGACAAACACAGAAGTCTTC. This encodes CAWGIRGTNTEVF. In full, the CDR3 is CAWGIRGTNTEVFF.

On this clone itself: Gene names are the mouse ones. The CDR3 end falls 1 residue outside the read, so it is completed with the germline J gene. The chain carries TRBV13-3 and TRBJ2-2, with D perhaps matching TRBD2 (7 bases). The germline CDR1 and CDR2 sequences are NNHDY and SYVADS. CDR3 length: 16 residues. V lost 1 base and J lost 1, with 11 bases in between. This CDR3 is CASSDLGGLNTGQLYF. CDR3 bases read: TGTGCCAGCAGTGATTTGGGGGGCTTAAACACCGGGCAGCTCTAC.

This clone was counted once. Mouse names are used for the genes. Read sequence stops 1 residue before the CDR3 end, and the germline J gene provides the missing end. The V gene is TRBV13-1, the J gene TRBJ1-1, with a tentative D call TRBD1 (6 bases). The CDR3 is 15 amino acids. CDR1 is NSHNY and CDR2 is SYGAGN in the germline V gene. The V and J ends lost 1 base and 0 bases respectively, with 10 bases between them. CDR3 DNA, as far as it was read: TGTGCCAGCAGTGATCGGGACAATGCAAACACAGAAGTCTTC. As protein: CASSDRDNANTEVF. The entire CDR3 protein is CASSDRDNANTEVFF.